The following is a TCR beta chain sequence with its context. The CDR3 sequence is 13 residues long. Per the germline V gene, CDR1 is MNHEY and CDR2 is SVGAGI. The V and J ends lost 6 bases and 8 bases respectively, with 13 bases between them. Some clones are missing from TCRdb's copy, which holds only in-frame ones; the method was immunoSEQ multiplex PCR. Of more than 90,000 clones listed, roughly 84% are singletons. The sample is drawn from a study of T cell responses to AZD1222 COVID-19 vaccine. This TCR derives from an adult in good health. The source material was peripheral blood, sampled on day 0 of AZD1222 vaccination. The genes are TRBV6-5 and TRBJ1-4; the D gene is possibly TRBD1 (5 bases). The CDR3 sequence: CASRFQGGEKLFF. The CDR3 nucleotides are TGTGCCAGCAGATTCCAGGGAGGAGAAAAACTGTTTTTT.